The rows below give T cell receptor beta chains drawn from one sample of a study of cytomegalovirus exposure and HLA in healthy donors. Libraries were prepared by immunoSEQ multiplex PCR; TCRdb keeps only in-frame clonotypes and omits some of them. The data contain about 210,000 clones, roughly 80% of them singletons. Sequencing was performed on PBMCs. The source is a man aged 35 to 55 in good health and CMV-seropositive. CDR3s include the opening cysteine and the closing phenylalanine or tryptophan. The D gene is left open where the match is weak. Size is omitted from some rows. Given values are once, few, many or a class for expanded clones.

clone size	D gene	V gene	J gene	CDR3 protein	CDR3 DNA
.	.	TRBV7-2	TRBJ1-2	CASSLARTGESGYTF	TGTGCCAGCAGCTTAGCCCGGACGGGGGAAAGTGGCTACACCTTC
.	TRBD2	TRBV11-2	TRBJ2-2	CASSLVGLAGSGELFF	TGTGCCAGCAGCTTAGTTGGACTAGCGGGTTCCGGGGAGCTGTTTTTT
.	.	TRBV9	TRBJ2-1	CASSVVAQYNEQFF	TGTGCCAGCAGCGTAGTAGCGCAGTACAATGAGCAGTTCTTC
.	TRBD2	TRBV2	TRBJ2-2	CASVSGRRGSGELFF	TGTGCCAGCGTTAGCGGGAGACGTGGTTCTGGGGAGCTGTTTTTT
once	TRBD1	TRBV6-5	TRBJ2-7	CASTQQGAGEQYF	TGTGCCAGCACCCAGCAGGGGGCCGGCGAGCAGTACTTC
.	.	TRBV28	TRBJ2-3	CASTLGPISTDTQYF	TGTGCCAGCACCTTGGGGCCAATTAGCACAGATACGCAGTATTTT
.	TRBD2	TRBV28	TRBJ2-1	CASSSIGGGNNEQFF	TGTGCCAGCAGTTCCATCGGCGGGGGGAACAATGAGCAGTTCTTC
.	TRBD2	TRBV27	TRBJ2-1	CASSRSREFMGEQFF	TGTGCCAGCAGCCGTTCGCGGGAGTTTATGGGGGAGCAGTTCTTC
.	TRBD1	TRBV28	TRBJ2-5	CATRPRGLRKETQYF	TGTGCCACGAGGCCCAGGGGGCTCAGGAAAGAGACCCAGTACTTC
.	.	TRBV2	TRBJ1-5	CASSRQLNQPQHF	TGTGCCAGCAGTCGACAGCTCAATCAGCCCCAGCATTTT
few	.	TRBV10-3	TRBJ1-1	CAISDEAGAEAFF	TGTGCCATCAGTGACGAGGCGGGGGCTGAAGCTTTCTTT
.	TRBD2	TRBV11-2	TRBJ2-7	CASSLGASGSHEQYF	TGTGCCAGCAGCTTAGGGGCTAGCGGGAGTCACGAGCAGTACTTC
.	.	TRBV18	TRBJ2-1	CASSPKIRGDEQFF	TGTGCCAGCTCACCAAAAATCAGGGGCGATGAGCAGTTCTTC
once	.	TRBV29-1	TRBJ1-6	CSVRTDNNSPLHF	TGCAGCGTACGGACAGACAATAATTCACCCCTCCACTTT
.	.	TRBV5-1	TRBJ2-7	CASSLAPGNEQYF	TGCGCCAGCAGCTTGGCCCCGGGAAACGAGCAGTACTTC
.	.	TRBV9	TRBJ1-4	CPHMGGTSATNEKLFF	TGCCCCCACATGGGGGGAACTTCTGCAACTAATGAAAAACTGTTTTTT
.	.	TRBV6-1	TRBJ2-7	CASSPGGQKYF	TGTGCCAGCAGTCCGGGGGGACAAAAGTACTTC
.	.	TRBV7-9	TRBJ2-1	CASSPLGEFSEQFF	TGTGCCAGCAGCCCACTCGGGGAGTTTAGTGAGCAGTTCTTC
once	TRBD1	TRBV28	TRBJ1-3	CASSPWTGGGGNTIYF	TGTGCCAGCAGTCCCTGGACAGGGGGCGGAGGAAACACCATATATTTT
few	.	TRBV19	TRBJ2-7	CASSIGGQNTYEQYF	TGTGCCAGTAGTATAGGAGGCCAGAACACCTACGAGCAGTACTTC
.	.	TRBV6-1	TRBJ2-6	CASSELDRNSGANVLTF	TGTGCCAGCAGTGAACTGGACAGAAATTCTGGGGCCAACGTCCTGACTTTC
.	TRBD2	TRBV19	TRBJ2-1	CASSRSSGGSSYNEQFF	TGTGCCAGTAGCCGTTCTAGCGGGGGGAGCTCCTACAATGAGCAGTTCTTC
.	.	TRBV6-1	TRBJ2-3	CASSEAGRHRFTDTQYF	TGTGCCAGCAGTGAAGCGGGGAGACACCGATTCACAGATACGCAGTATTTT
.	TRBD1	TRBV5-1	TRBJ1-2	CASSLGQGAAGGYTF	TGCGCCAGCAGCTTGGGACAGGGGGCGGCAGGTGGCTACACCTTC
.	.	TRBV5-5	TRBJ2-3	CASSFTGATLDTQYF	TGTGCCAGCAGTTTCACAGGTGCCACGCTGGATACGCAGTATTTT
.	.	TRBV5-6	TRBJ2-1	CASRLRPRAELNNEQFF	TGTGCCAGCAGATTACGACCGCGGGCAGAGCTTAACAATGAGCAGTTCTTC
.	TRBD1	TRBV10-2	TRBJ1-3	CASRTGAHSGNTIYF	TGCGCCTCCCGGACAGGTGCTCACTCTGGAAACACCATATATTTT
few	.	TRBV15	TRBJ1-5	CATSRDYADNQPQHF	TGTGCCACCAGCAGAGATTATGCGGACAATCAGCCCCAGCATTTT
.	TRBD1	TRBV9	TRBJ1-1	CASSEGGHTEAFF	TGTGCCAGCAGCGAAGGGGGCCACACTGAAGCTTTCTTT
.	TRBD1	TRBV9	TRBJ1-1	CASSAGGVNTEAFF	TGTGCCAGCAGCGCAGGGGGTGTGAACACTGAAGCTTTCTTT
.	TRBD1	TRBV19	TRBJ1-5	CASSLLGTDGQPQHF	TGTGCCAGCAGTCTCCTCGGGACAGACGGTCAGCCCCAGCATTTT
.	.	TRBV10-3	TRBJ2-5	CAISESGGQQETQYF	TGTGCCATCAGTGAGTCGGGGGGGCAGCAAGAGACCCAGTACTTC
.	.	TRBV4-2	TRBJ1-1	CASSPQVGMNTEAFF	TGTGCCAGCAGCCCTCAGGTCGGTATGAACACTGAAGCTTTCTTT
few	TRBD2	TRBV4-2	TRBJ2-7	CASSQVLSVGAGGYYEQYF	TGTGCCAGCAGCCAAGTGCTGTCTGTTGGAGCGGGAGGGTACTACGAGCAGTACTTC
.	TRBD2	TRBV13	TRBJ2-2	CASTHTSGRSVNTGELFF	TGTGCCAGCACCCATACTAGCGGGAGGTCCGTAAACACCGGGGAGCTGTTTTTT
.	.	TRBV5-4	TRBJ2-7	CASSPGFHSYEQYF	TGTGCCAGCAGCCCAGGGTTTCACTCCTACGAGCAGTACTTC
few	.	TRBV6-1	TRBJ1-3	CASKEGSSGNTIYF	TGTGCCAGCAAGGAGGGGAGCTCTGGAAACACCATATATTTT
.	.	TRBV5-1	TRBJ2-2	CASREGGDSRELFF	TGCGCCAGCAGAGAAGGAGGGGACAGCCGGGAGCTGTTTTTT
.	TRBD1	TRBV5-1	TRBJ2-7	CASSRGQGVDEQYF	TGCGCCAGCAGCCGGGGACAGGGGGTTGACGAGCAGTACTTC
.	.	TRBV5-1	TRBJ2-5	CASSLQGPQETQYF	TGCGCCAGCAGCTTACAGGGTCCCCAAGAGACCCAGTACTTC